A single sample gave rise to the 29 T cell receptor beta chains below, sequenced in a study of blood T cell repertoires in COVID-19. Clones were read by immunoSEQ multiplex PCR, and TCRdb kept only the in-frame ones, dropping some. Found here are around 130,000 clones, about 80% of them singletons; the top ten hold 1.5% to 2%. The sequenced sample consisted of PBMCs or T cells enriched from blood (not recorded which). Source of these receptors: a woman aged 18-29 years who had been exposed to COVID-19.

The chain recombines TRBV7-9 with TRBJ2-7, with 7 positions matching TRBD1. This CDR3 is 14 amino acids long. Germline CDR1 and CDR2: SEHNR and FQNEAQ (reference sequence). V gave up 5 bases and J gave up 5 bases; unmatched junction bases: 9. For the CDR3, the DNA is TGTGCCAGCAGCCCACAGACAGGGCGCCACGAGCAGTACTTC. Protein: CASSPQTGRHEQYF.

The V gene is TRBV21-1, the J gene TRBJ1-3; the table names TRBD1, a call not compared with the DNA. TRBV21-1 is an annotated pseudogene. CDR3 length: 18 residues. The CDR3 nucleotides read TGTGCCAGCAGCCTGAGGACAGGTCGAGTCGGTTTAAGAAACACCATATATTTT. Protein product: CASSLRTGRVGLRNTIYF.

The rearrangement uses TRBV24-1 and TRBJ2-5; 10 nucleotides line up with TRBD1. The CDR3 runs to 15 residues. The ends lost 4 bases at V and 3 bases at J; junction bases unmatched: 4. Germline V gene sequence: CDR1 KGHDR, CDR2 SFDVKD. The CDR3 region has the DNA TGTGCCACCAGTGACCATGGGACAGGGGAAGAGACCCAGTACTTC. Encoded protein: CATSDHGTGEETQYF.

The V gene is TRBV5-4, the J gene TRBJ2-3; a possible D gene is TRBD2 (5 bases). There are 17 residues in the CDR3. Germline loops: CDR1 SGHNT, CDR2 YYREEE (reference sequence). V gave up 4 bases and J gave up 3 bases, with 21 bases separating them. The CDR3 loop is CASSPFKGGLGTDTQYF. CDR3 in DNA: TGTGCCAGCAGCCCGTTTAAGGGCGGGTTGGGGACAGATACGCAGTATTTT.

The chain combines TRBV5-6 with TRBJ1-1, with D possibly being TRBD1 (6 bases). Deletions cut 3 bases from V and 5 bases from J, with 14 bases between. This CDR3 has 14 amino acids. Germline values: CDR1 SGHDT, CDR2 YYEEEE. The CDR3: CASSSGHPGTEAFF. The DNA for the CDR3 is TGTGCCAGCAGCTCGGGACATCCGGGGACTGAAGCTTTCTTT.

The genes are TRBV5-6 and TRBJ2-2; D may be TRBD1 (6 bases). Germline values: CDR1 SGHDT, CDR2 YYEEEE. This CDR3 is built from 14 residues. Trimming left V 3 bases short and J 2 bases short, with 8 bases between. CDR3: CASSSGVNTGELFF. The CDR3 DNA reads TGTGCCAGCAGCTCAGGGGTAAACACCGGGGAGCTGTTTTTT.

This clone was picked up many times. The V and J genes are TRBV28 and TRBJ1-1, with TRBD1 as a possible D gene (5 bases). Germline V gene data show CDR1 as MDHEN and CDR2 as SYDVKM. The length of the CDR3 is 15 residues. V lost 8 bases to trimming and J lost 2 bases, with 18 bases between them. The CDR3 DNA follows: TGTGCCAGCGATGCCGGCGGGGCGGGTAACACTGAAGCTTTCTTT. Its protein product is CASDAGGAGNTEAFF.

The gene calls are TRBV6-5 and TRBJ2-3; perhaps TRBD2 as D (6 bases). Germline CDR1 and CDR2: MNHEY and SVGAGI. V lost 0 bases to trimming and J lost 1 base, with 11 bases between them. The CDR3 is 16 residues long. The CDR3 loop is CASSYSGGLGTDTQYF. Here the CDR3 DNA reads TGTGCCAGCAGTTACTCAGGAGGGCTCGGCACAGATACGCAGTATTTT.

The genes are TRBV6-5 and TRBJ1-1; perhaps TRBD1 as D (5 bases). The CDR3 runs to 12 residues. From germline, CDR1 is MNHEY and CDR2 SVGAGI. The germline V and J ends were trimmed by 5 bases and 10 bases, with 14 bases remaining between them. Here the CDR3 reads CASSRGGSGAFF. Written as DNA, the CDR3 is TGTGCCAGCAGTCGCGGGGGGAGTGGAGCTTTCTTT.

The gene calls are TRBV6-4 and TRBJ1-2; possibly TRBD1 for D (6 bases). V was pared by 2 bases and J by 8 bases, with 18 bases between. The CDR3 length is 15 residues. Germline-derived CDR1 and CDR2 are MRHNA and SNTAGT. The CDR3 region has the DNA TGTGCCAGCAGTGACGTGGTCGGGGGGCTGGCGGGCTACACCTTC. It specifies CASSDVVGGLAGYTF.

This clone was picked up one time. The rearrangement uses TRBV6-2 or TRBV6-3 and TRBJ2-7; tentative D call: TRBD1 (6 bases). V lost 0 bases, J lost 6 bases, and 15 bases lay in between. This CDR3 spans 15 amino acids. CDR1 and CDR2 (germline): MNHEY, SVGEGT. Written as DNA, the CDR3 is TGTGCCAGCAGTTACTCTCCTGGACAGCCACTCGAGCAGTACTTC. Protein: CASSYSPGQPLEQYF.

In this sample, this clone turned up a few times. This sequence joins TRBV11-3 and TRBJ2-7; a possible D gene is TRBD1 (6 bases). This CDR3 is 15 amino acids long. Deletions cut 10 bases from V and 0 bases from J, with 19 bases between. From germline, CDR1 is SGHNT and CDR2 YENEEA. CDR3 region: CANSHQGLSSYEQYF. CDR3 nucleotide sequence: TGTGCCAACTCCCACCAGGGGTTAAGCTCCTACGAGCAGTACTTC.

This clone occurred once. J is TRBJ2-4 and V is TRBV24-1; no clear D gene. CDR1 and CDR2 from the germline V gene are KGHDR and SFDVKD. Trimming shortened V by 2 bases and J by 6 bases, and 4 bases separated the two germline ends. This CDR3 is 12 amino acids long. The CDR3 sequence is CATSDSGNIQYF. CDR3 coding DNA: TGTGCCACCAGTGATTCAGGAAACATTCAGTACTTC.

In DNA form, the CDR3 reads TGTGCCAGCAGCCCCGACAGGCCCCCCTCACCCCTCCACTTT. As protein: CASSPDRPPSPLHF. This chain links TRBV5-4 with TRBJ1-6; weak D call: TRBD1 (6 bases). Trimming pared 4 bases from V and 10 bases from J, leaving 15 bases between. The CDR3 sequence is 14 residues long. The germline V gene encodes CDR1 SGHNT and CDR2 YYREEE (reference sequence).

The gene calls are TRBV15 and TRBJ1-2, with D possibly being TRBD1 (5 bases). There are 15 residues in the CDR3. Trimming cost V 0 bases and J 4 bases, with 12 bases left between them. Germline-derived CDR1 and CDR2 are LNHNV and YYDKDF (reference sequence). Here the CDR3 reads CATSRDRTDTYGYTF. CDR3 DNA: TGTGCCACCAGCAGAGATCGGACGGACACCTATGGCTACACCTTC. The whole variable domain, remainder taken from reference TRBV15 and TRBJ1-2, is DAMVIQNPRYQVTQFGKPVTLSCSQTLNHNVMYWYQQKSSQAPKLLFHYYDKDFNNEADTPDNFQSRRPNTSFCFLDIRSPGLGDTAMYLCATSRDRTDTYGYTFGSGTRLTVV.

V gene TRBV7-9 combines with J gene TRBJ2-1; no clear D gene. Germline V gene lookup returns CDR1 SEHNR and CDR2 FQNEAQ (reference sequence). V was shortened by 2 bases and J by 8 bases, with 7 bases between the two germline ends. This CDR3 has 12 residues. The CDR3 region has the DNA TGTGCCAGCAGCTTAATCGTCTATGAGCAGTTCTTC. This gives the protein CASSLIVYEQFF.

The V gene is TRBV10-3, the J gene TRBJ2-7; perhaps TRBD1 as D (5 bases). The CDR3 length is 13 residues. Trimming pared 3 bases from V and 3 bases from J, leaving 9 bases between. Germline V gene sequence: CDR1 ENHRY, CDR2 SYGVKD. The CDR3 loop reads CAISDLDNYEQYF. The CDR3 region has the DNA TGTGCCATCAGTGACTTGGACAACTACGAGCAGTACTTC.

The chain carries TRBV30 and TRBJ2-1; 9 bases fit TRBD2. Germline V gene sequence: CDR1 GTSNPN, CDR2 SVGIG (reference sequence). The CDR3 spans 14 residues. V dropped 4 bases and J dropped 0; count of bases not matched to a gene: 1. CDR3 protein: CAWTSGISYNEQFF. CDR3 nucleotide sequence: TGTGCCTGGACTAGCGGGATCTCCTACAATGAGCAGTTCTTC.

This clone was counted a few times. CDR3 nucleotide sequence: TGTGCCAGCAGTCCCGATAGAGGGTCCTACAATGAGCAGTTCTTC. It encodes CASSPDRGSYNEQFF. The rearrangement links TRBV6-5 to TRBJ2-1, with a weak D call TRBD2 (5 bases). The germline gives CDR1 MNHEY, CDR2 SVGAGI. Trimming pared 5 bases from V and 1 base from J, leaving 12 bases between. The CDR3 sequence is 15 residues long.

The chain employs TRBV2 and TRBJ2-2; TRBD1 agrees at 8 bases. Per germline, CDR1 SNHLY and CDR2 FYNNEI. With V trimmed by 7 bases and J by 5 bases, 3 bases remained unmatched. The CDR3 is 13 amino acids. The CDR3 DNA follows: TGTGCCAGCAAGAGGACAGGGACCGGGGAGCTGTTTTTT. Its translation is CASKRTGTGELFF.

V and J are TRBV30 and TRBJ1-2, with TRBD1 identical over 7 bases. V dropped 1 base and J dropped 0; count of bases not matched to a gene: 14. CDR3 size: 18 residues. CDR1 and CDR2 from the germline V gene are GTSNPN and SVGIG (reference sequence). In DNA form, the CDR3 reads TGTGCCTGGAGTGGCAAGGCGGTGGACAGGAGATCTAACTATGGCTACACCTTC. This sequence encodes CAWSGKAVDRRSNYGYTF.

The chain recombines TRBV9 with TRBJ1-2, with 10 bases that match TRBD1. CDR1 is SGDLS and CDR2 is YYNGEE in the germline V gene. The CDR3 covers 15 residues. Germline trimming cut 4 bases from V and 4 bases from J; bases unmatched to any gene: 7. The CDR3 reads CASSLETGGGYGYTF. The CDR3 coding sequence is TGTGCCAGCAGCTTAGAGACAGGGGGCGGCTATGGCTACACCTTC.

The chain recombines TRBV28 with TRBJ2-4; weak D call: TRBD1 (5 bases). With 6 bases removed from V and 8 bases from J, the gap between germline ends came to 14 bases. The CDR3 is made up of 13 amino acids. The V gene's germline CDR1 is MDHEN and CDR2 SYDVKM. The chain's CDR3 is CASRKTASDIQYF. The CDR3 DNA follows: TGTGCCAGCAGGAAGACAGCGAGTGACATTCAGTACTTC.

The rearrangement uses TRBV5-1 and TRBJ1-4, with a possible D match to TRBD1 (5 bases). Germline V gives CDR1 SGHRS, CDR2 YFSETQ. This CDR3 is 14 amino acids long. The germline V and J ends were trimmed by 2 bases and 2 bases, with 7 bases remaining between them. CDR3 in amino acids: CASSFRGTNEKLFF. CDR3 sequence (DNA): TGCGCCAGCAGCTTTAGGGGTACTAATGAAAAACTGTTTTTT.

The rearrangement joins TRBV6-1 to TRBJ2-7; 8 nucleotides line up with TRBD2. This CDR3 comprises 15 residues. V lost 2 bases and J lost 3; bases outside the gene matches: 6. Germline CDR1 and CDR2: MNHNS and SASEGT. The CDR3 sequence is CASSEWSGRDYEQYF. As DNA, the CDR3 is TGTGCCAGCAGTGAATGGAGCGGGAGAGACTACGAGCAGTACTTC.

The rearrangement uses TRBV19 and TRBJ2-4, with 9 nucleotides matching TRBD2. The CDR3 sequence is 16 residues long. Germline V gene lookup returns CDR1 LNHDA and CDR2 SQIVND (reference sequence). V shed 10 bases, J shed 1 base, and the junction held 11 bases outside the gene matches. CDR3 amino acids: CATTLAGGPAKNIQYF. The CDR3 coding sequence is TGTGCCACAACGCTGGCGGGAGGGCCTGCCAAAAACATTCAGTACTTC.

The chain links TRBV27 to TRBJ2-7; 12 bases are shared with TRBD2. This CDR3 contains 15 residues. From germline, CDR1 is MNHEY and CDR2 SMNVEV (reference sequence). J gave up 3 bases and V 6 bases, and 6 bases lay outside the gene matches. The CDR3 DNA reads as TGTGCCAGCAGGCCACTAGCGGGAGGAAACTACGAGCAGTACTTC. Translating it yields CASRPLAGGNYEQYF.

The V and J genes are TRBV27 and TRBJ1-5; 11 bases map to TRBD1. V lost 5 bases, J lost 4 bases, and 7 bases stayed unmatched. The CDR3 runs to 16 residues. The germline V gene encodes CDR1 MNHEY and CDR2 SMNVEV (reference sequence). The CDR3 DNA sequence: TGTGCCAGCAGTCCACGGACAGGGGGCAGGAATCAGCCCCAGCATTTT. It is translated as CASSPRTGGRNQPQHF.

This chain's CDR3 is CASSHTYPEISEQFF. The CDR3 DNA sequence: TGTGCCAGCAGCCATACGTACCCGGAGATAAGCGAGCAGTTCTTC. The V call is TRBV5-6, the J call TRBJ2-1; D uncertain. Trimming stripped 4 bases from V and 10 bases from J, with 21 bases between. Germline CDR1 reads SGHDT; CDR2 reads YYEEEE. There are 15 residues in the CDR3.